The clone carrying this T cell receptor beta chain occurred once. These data originate in a study of T cell repertoires in cytomegalovirus infection. The CDR3 is 13 residues long. Germline V gives CDR1 SGHVS, CDR2 FNYEAQ. From the reads, TCRdb called clonotypes with MiXCR, one entry per CDR3 protein. Among more than 650,000 distinct CDR3 sequences, less than 40% were seen once, and the ten largest hold 2.5% to 3.5%. The clonotype originates from a human donor in good health (CMV status not recorded). Some clones in this sample may be carry-over from other donors' samples. The chain uses TRBV7-6 and TRBJ1-6; no clear D gene. Sequencing used PBMCs. The CDR3 DNA is TGTGCTAGCGCCCGCTCCTATAATTCACCCCTCCACTTT. Encoded protein: CASARSYNSPLHF.